This TCR beta chain was identified in a study of blood T cell repertoires in COVID-19. About the study: In each case, the material was cDNA or gDNA derived from T cells, B-cell-depleted T cells, or PBMCs.

Measured with immunoSEQ multiplex PCR; TCRdb has only the in-frame clones, and not every one. The sample lists about 34,000 clones, 75% seen once, with over 12% in the top ten. The clonotype originates from an older man with active or convalescent COVID-19. Specimen: peripheral blood.

CDR3 protein: CASSSIATQETQYF. The CDR3 DNA reads as TGTGCCAGCAGCTCCATAGCGACCCAAGAGACCCAGTACTTC. This chain links TRBV11-2 with TRBJ2-5; perhaps TRBD2 as D (5 bases). Between the trimmed V and J ends, which lost 4 bases and 1 base, there was a span of 10 bases. This CDR3 has 14 amino acids. CDR1 SGHAT and CDR2 FQNNGV come from the germline V gene.